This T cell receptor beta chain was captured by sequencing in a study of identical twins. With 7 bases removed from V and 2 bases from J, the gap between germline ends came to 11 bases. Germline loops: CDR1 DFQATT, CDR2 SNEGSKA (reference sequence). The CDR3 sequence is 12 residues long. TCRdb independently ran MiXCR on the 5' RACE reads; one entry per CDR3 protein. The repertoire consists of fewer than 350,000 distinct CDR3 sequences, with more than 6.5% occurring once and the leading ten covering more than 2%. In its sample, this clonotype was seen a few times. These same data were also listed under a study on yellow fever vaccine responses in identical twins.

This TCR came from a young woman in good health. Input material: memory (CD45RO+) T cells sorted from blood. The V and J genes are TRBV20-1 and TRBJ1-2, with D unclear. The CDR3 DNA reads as TGCAGTGGAAGGAGGGAAAACTATGGCTACACCTTC. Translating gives CSGRRENYGYTF.